The rows below give T cell receptor beta chains drawn from one sample of a study of blood T cell repertoires in COVID-19. Sequenced by immunoSEQ multiplex PCR; TCRdb stores in-frame clones only, minus some. Of approximately 190,000 clones listed, approximately 90% are singletons. Material: peripheral blood. The receptors come from a middle-aged man with acute or convalescent COVID-19. Both conserved end residues are part of each CDR3. Each record gives: clone size, D gene, J gene, V gene, CDR3 DNA, CDR3 protein. A D gene is named only where the DNA matches it firmly. Expanded clones are given a class, and other clones once, few, many or no size at all.

few	.	TRBJ1-2	TRBV28	TGTGCCAGCAGTCCACGCCTTGGGCAGGGCTATGGCTACACCTTC	CASSPRLGQGYGYTF
.	.	TRBJ1-5	TRBV19	TGTGCCAGTAGTATTGGGTCAGGGAGCAATCAGCCCCAGCATTTT	CASSIGSGSNQPQHF
.	.	TRBJ2-1	TRBV5-4	TGTGCCAGCAGCTTTTACGGCGGAACCTCCTACAATGAGCAGTTCTTC	CASSFYGGTSYNEQFF
once	TRBD1	TRBJ2-3	TRBV6-6	TGTGCCAGCATTCCGGGACAGGGGGCAGTAGATACGCAGTATTTT	CASIPGQGAVDTQYF
.	TRBD2	TRBJ2-2	TRBV10-3	TGTGCCACTACGGGGGGGCGGGACACCGGGGAGCTGTTTTTT	CATTGGRDTGELFF
.	.	TRBJ2-1	TRBV6-5	TGTGCCAGCAGTTTGAGGCGGGGAAATGAGCAGTTCTTC	CASSLRRGNEQFF
.	.	TRBJ1-2	TRBV6-5	TGTGCCACCCTGACAGCAAACTATGGCTACACCTTC	CATLTANYGYTF
.	.	TRBJ1-5	TRBV2	TGTGCCAGCAGTGGGCAGGGCAATCAGCCCCAGCATTTT	CASSGQGNQPQHF
.	TRBD1	TRBJ1-4	TRBV7-8	TGTGCCAGCAGAAAGAGGGGGCTCGGTAATGAAAAACTGTTTTTT	CASRKRGLGNEKLFF
.	TRBD1	TRBJ1-4	TRBV18	TGTGCCAGCTCGCTCGACAGGGTAGAGGAAAAACTGTTTTTT	CASSLDRVEEKLFF
.	.	TRBJ2-2	TRBV28	TGTGCCAGCACCACGCGGTGGGACACCGGGGAGCTGTTTTTT	CASTTRWDTGELFF
.	.	TRBJ2-7	TRBV5-1	TGCGCCAGCAGCTTGGAAGGGGCATACTACGAGCAGTACTTC	CASSLEGAYYEQYF
.	.	TRBJ1-1	TRBV7-2	TGTGCCAGCAGCTCTGGGGGCGGCACTGAAGCTTTCTTT	CASSSGGGTEAFF